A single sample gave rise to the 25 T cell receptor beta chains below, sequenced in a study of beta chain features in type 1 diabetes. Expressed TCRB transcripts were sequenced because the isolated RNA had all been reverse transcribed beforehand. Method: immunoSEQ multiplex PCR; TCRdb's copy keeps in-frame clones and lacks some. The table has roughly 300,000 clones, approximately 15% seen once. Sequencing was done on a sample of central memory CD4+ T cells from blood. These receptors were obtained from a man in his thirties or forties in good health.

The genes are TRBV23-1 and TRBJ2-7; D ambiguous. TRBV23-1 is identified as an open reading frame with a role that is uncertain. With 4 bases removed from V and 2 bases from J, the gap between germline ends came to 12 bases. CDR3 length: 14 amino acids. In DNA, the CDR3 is TGCGCCAGCAGTCGATCAGGCCGAACCTACGAGCAGTACTTC. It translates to CASSRSGRTYEQYF.

CDR3 amino acids: CASSPTQHLSQPQHF. CDR3 DNA sequence: TGTGCCAGCAGTCCTACCCAGCATCTCAGTCAGCCCCAGCATTTT. The chain employs TRBV2 and TRBJ1-5; D call uncertain. There are 15 residues in the CDR3. Trimming removed 5 bases at V and 6 bases at J, with 17 bases between. Per germline, CDR1 SNHLY and CDR2 FYNNEI.

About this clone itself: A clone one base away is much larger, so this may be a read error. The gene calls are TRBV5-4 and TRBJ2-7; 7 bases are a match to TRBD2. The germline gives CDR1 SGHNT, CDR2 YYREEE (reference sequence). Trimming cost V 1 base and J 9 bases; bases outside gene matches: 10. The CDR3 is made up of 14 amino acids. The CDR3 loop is CASSLPGGWNGQYF. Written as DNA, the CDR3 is TGTGCCAGCAGCTTGCCGGGAGGTTGGAACGGGCAGTACTTC.

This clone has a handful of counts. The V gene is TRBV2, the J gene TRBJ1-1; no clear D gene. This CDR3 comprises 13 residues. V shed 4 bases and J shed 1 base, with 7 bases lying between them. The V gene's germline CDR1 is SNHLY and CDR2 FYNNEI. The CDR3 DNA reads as TGTGCCAGCAGTGGGCGGAGGAACACTGAAGCTTTCTTT. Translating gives CASSGRRNTEAFF.

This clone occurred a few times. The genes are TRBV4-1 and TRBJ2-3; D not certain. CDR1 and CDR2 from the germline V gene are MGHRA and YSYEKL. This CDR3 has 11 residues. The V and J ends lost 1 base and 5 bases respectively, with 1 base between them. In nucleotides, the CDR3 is TGCGCCAGCAGCCAAGGAGATACGCAGTATTTT. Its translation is CASSQGDTQYF.

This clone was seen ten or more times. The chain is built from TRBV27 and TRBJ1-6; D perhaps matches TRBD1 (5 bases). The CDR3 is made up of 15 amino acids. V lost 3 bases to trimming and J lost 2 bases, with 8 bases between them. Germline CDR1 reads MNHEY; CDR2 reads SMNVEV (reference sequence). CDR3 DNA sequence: TGTGCCAGCAGTTTTCGGGACCCCTATAATTCACCCCTCCACTTT. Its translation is CASSFRDPYNSPLHF.

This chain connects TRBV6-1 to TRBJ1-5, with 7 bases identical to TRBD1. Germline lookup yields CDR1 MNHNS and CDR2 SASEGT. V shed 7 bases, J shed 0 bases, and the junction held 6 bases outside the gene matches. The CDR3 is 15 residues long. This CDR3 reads CASINRGYSNQPQHF. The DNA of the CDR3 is TGTGCCAGCATAAACAGGGGATATAGCAATCAGCCCCAGCATTTT.

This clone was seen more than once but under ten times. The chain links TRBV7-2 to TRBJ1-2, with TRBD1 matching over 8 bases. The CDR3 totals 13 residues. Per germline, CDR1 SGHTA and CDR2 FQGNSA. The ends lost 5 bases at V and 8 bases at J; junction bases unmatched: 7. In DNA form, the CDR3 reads TGTGCCAGCAGCATGGACAGGGCTGCAGGCTACACCTTC. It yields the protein CASSMDRAAGYTF.

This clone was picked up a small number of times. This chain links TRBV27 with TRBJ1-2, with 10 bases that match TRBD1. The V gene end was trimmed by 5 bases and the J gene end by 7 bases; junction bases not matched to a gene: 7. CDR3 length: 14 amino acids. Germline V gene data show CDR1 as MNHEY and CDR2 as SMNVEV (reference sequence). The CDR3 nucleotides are TGTGCCAGCAGTATCCGACAGGGGGCGGGTGGCTACACCTTC. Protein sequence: CASSIRQGAGGYTF.

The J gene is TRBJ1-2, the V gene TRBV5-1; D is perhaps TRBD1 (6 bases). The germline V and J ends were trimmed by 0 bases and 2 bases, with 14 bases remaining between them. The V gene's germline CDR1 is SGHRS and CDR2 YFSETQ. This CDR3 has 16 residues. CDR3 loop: CASSLELGARNYGYTF. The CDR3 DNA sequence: TGCGCCAGCAGCTTGGAATTGGGGGCCAGAAACTATGGCTACACCTTC.

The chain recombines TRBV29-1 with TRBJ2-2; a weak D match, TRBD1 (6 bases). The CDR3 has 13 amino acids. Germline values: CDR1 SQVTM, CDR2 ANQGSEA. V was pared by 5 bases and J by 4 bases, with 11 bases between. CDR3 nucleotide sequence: TGCAGCGTTCGGCTAGGGGGCACCGGGGAGCTGTTTTTT. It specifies CSVRLGGTGELFF.

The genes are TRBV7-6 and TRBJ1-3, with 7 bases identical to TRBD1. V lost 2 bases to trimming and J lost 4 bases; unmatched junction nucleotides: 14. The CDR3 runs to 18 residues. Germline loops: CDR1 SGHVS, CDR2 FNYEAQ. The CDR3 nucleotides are TGTGCCAGCAGCTTACTCCGGAACAGGGGCTCCCCCGGAAACACCATATATTTT. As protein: CASSLLRNRGSPGNTIYF.

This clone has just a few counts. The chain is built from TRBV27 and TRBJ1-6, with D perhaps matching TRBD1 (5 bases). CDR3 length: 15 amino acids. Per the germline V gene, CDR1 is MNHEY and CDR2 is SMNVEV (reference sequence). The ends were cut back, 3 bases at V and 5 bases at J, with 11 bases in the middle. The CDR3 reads CASSLGRVDNSPLHF. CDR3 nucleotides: TGTGCCAGCAGTTTGGGCAGGGTGGATAATTCACCCCTCCACTTT.

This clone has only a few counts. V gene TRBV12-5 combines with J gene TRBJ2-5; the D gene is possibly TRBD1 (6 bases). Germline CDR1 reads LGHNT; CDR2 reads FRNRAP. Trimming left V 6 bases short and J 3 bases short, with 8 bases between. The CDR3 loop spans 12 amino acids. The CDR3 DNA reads TGTGCTAGTGGGGCAGGGGAAGAGACCCAGTACTTC. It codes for CASGAGEETQYF.

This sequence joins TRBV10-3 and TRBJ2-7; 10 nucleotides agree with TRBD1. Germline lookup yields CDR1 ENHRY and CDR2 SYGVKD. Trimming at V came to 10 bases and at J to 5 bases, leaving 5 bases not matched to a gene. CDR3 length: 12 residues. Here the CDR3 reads CATKGTGDEQYF. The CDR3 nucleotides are TGTGCCACCAAGGGGACAGGGGACGAGCAGTACTTC.

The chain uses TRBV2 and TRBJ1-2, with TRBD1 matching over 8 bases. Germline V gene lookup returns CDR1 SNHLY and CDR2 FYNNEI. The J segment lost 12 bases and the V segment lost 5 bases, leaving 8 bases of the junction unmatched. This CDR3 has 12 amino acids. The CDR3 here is CASSRTGSRDTF. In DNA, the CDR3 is TGTGCCAGCAGTCGGACAGGGAGTCGTGACACCTTC.

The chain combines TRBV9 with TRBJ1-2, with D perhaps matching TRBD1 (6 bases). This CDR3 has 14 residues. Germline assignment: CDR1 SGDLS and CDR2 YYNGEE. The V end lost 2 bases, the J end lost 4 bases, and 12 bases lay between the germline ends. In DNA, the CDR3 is TGTGCCAGCAGCGTCGGAGGGGGACGCTATGGCTACACCTTC. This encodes CASSVGGGRYGYTF.

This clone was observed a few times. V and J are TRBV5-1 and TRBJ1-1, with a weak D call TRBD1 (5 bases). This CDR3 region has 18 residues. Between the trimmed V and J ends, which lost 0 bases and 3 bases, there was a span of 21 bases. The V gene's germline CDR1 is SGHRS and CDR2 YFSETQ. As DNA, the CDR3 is TGCGCCAGCAGCTTGGGGTGGATTAGCGGGACGGACGACACTGAAGCTTTCTTT. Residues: CASSLGWISGTDDTEAFF. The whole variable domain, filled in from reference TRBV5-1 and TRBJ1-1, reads KAGVTQTPRYLIKTRGQQVTLSCSPISGHRSVSWYQQTPGQGLQFLFEYFSETQRNKGNFPGRFSGRQFSNSRSEMNVSTLELGDSALYLCASSLGWISGTDDTEAFFGQGTRLTVV.

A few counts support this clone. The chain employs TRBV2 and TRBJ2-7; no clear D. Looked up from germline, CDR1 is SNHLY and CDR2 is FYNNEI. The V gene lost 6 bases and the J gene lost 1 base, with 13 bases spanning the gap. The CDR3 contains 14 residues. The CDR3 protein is CASRRSGLSYEQYF. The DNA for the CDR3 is TGTGCCAGCAGGCGGTCAGGTCTTTCCTACGAGCAGTACTTC. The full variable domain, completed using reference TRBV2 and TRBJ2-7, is EPEVTQTPSHQVTQMGQEVILRCVPISNHLYFYWYRQILGQKVEFLVSFYNNEISEKSEIFDDQFSVERPDGSNFTLKIRSTKLEDSAMYFCASRRSGLSYEQYFGPGTRLTVT.

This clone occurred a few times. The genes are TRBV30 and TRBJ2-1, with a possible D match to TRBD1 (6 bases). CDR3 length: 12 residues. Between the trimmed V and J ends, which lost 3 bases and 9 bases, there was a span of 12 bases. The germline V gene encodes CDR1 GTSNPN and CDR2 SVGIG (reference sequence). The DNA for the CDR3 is TGTGCCTGGAGAACCACAGGGAGTGAGCAGTTCTTC. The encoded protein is CAWRTTGSEQFF.

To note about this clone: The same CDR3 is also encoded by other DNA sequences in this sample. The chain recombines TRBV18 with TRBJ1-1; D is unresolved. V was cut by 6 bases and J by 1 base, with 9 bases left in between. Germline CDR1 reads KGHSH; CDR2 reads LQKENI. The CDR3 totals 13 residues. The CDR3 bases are TGTGCCAGCTCGCAAGGTAGGAACACTGAAGCTTTCTTT. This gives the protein CASSQGRNTEAFF.

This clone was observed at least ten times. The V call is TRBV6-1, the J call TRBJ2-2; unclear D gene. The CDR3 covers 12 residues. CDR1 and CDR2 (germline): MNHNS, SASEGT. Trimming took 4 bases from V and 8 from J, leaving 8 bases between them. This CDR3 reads CASSVASGELFF. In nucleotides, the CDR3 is TGTGCCAGCAGTGTGGCCTCAGGGGAGCTGTTTTTT.

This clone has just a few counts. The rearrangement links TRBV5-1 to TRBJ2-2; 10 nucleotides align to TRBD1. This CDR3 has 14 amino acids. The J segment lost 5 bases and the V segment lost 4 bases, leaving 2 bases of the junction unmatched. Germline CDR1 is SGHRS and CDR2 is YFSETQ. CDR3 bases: TGCGCCAGCAGCCCGGGACAGGGGACCGGGGAGCTGTTTTTT. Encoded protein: CASSPGQGTGELFF.

Here the CDR3 DNA reads TGTGCCAGCAGTTACAGGGTGGGGACAGGGCAGCCCCAGCATTTT. Its translation is CASSYRVGTGQPQHF. This sequence joins TRBV28 and TRBJ1-5; 9 bases are shared with TRBD1. CDR3 length equals 15 residues. Unmatched junction bases numbered 8, after V lost 4 bases and J lost 7 bases. CDR1 is MDHEN and CDR2 is SYDVKM in the germline V gene.

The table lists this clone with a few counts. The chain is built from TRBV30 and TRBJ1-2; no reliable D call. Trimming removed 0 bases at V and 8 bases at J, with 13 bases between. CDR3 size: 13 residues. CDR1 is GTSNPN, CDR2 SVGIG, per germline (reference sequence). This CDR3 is CAWSVLGGRGYTF. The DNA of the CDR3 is TGTGCCTGGAGTGTACTAGGAGGACGGGGCTACACCTTC.